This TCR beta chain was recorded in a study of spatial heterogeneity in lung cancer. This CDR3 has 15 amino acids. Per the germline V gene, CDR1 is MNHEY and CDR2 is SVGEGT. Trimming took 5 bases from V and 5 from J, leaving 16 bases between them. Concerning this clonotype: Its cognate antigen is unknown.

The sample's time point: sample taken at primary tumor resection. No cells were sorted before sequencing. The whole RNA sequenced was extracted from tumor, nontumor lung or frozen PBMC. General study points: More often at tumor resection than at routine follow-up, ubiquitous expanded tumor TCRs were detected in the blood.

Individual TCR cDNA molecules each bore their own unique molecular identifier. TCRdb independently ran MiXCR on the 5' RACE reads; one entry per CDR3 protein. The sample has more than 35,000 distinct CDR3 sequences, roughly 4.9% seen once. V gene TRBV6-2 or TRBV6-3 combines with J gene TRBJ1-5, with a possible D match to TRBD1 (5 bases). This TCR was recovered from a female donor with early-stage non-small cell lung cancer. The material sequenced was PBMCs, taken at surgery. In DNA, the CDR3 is TGTGCCAGCAGTCCCCATCGGAGCAGGGATCAGCCCCAGCATTTT. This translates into CASSPHRSRDQPQHF.